These T cell receptor beta chains were read from a single sample in a study of T-cell reconstitution after alpha-beta-depleted transplantation in children. Each CDR3 protein is one row after TCRdb ran MiXCR on the PCR reads. The repertoire consists of about 980,000 distinct CDR3 sequences, with roughly 29% occurring once and the leading ten covering roughly 31%. Here the sequenced sample was PBMCs, mostly from graft donor cells, taken 360 days after TCRalphabeta/CD19-depleted stem cell transplant. The receptor source for this set is a boy under two years old who had a stem cell transplant for SCID, so the T cells may come from the graft donor. The CDR3 runs from the conserved cysteine through the conserved F or W. Fields, in order: D gene, V gene, J gene, clone size, CDR3 protein, CDR3 DNA. D genes are given only for firm matches. Only some rows state a clone size, as once, few, many or a class for expanded clones.

>TRBD2|TRBV9|TRBJ2-5|few
CASSVSGGIQETQYF
TGTGCCAGCAGCGTAAGCGGGGGGATTCAAGAGACCCAGTACTTC
>TRBD2|TRBV19|TRBJ2-2|.
CASRPPGGPWTGELFF
TGTGCCAGTAGACCTCCGGGGGGGCCATGGACCGGGGAGCTGTTTTTT
>TRBD1|TRBV5-5|TRBJ1-5|.
CASSSRAGTGVYQPQHF
TGTGCCAGCAGCTCCCGGGCTGGGACAGGGGTTTATCAGCCCCAGCATTTT
>.|TRBV12-3/TRBV12-4|TRBJ2-7|.
CASSLGVAGENF
TGTGCCAGCAGTTTAGGTGTGGCAGGGGAGAACTTC
>.|TRBV24-1|TRBJ2-1|few
CATSDSRRGYNEQFF
TGTGCCACCAGTGATTCCCGGAGGGGGTACAATGAGCAGTTCTTC
>.|TRBV4-1|TRBJ2-1|few
CASSQGGLSSYNEQFF
TGCGCCAGCAGCCAAGGGGGCCTGAGCTCCTACAATGAGCAGTTCTTC
>.|TRBV4-1|TRBJ1-5|once
CASSQDSYSNQPQHF
TGCGCCAGCAGCCAAGACAGTTATAGCAATCAGCCCCAGCATTTT
>.|TRBV18|TRBJ2-1|.
CASSPRLGTNEQFF
TGTGCCAGCTCACCCCGGCTCGGGACAAATGAGCAGTTCTTC
>TRBD1|TRBV29-1|TRBJ2-5|once
CSASTGATRLETQYF
TGCAGCGCATCGACAGGGGCGACCAGGCTAGAGACCCAGTACTTC
>TRBD2|TRBV7-3|TRBJ2-5|few
CASSPVAGGVLGETQYF
TGTGCCAGCAGCCCAGTAGCGGGGGGAGTATTAGGAGAGACCCAGTACTTC
>.|TRBV7-7|TRBJ2-1|few
CASSLGRPPYEQFF
TGTGCCAGCAGCTTAGGCCGGCCTCCCTATGAGCAGTTCTTC
>.|TRBV9|TRBJ2-3|few
CASSPFLLDEGDTDTQYF
TGTGCCAGCAGCCCCTTCCTTTTGGACGAAGGGGACACAGATACGCAGTATTTT
>.|TRBV27|TRBJ2-2|few
CASSKDSSGGPTGELFF
TGTGCCAGCAGTAAAGACTCATCCGGGGGGCCAACCGGGGAGCTGTTTTTT
>.|TRBV5-1|TRBJ1-1|few
CASSLRGDAGTTEAFF
TGCGCCAGCAGCTTGAGGGGGGACGCGGGAACGACTGAAGCTTTCTTT
>TRBD2|TRBV12-3/TRBV12-4|TRBJ2-5|.
CASKTGTSQQETQYF
TGTGCCAGCAAAACCGGGACTAGCCAGCAAGAGACCCAGTACTTC
>TRBD1|TRBV20-1|TRBJ2-7|few
CSAREGTGDSYEQYF
TGCAGTGCTAGAGAGGGGACAGGGGACTCCTACGAGCAGTACTTC
>.|TRBV12-3/TRBV12-4|TRBJ2-3|few
CASQNRITDTQYF
TGTGCCAGCCAAAACAGGATCACAGATACGCAGTATTTT
>TRBD1|TRBV11-1|TRBJ2-1|.
CASSSPRQGSTKSQSNEQFF
TGTGCCAGCAGTTCTCCCCGACAGGGGTCTACCAAATCCCAGTCCAATGAGCAGTTCTTC
>TRBD2|TRBV2|TRBJ2-1|.
CATARSREVMFF
TGTGCCACCGCAAGGAGCCGGGAGGTTATGTTCTTC
>.|TRBV10-2|TRBJ2-1|.
CASSPRDKGSYNEQFF
TGCGCCAGCAGTCCCAGGGATAAGGGCTCCTACAATGAGCAGTTCTTC
>.|TRBV7-8|TRBJ2-1|few
CASSLVVRQINNEQFF
TGTGCCAGCAGCTTAGTGGTGAGACAGATCAACAATGAGCAGTTCTTC
>.|TRBV25-1|TRBJ2-2|.
CASSESGQSGELFF
TGTGCCAGCAGTGAAAGTGGACAGAGCGGGGAGCTGTTTTTT
>.|TRBV20-1|TRBJ2-1|few
CSAPTDPFYNEQFF
TGCAGTGCTCCGACAGACCCTTTCTACAATGAGCAGTTCTTC
>.|TRBV29-1|TRBJ2-7|.
CSVEDYSYEQYF
TGCAGCGTTGAAGATTACAGTTACGAGCAGTACTTC
>TRBD1|TRBV7-9|TRBJ2-2|.
CASSLRQGENTGELFF
TGTGCCAGCAGCTTACGACAGGGTGAGAACACCGGGGAGCTGTTTTTT
>.|TRBV28|TRBJ1-3|.
CASSPWGVPGGNTIYF
TGTGCCAGCAGCCCATGGGGAGTACCGGGAGGAAACACCATATATTTT
>.|TRBV7-9|TRBJ2-7|.
CASSLVGPKLYF
TGTGCCAGCAGCTTAGTGGGACCAAAGCTGTACTTC
>TRBD1|TRBV12-3/TRBV12-4|TRBJ1-1|few
CASSLDDRGAMNTEAFF
TGTGCCAGCAGTTTAGACGACAGGGGGGCCATGAACACTGAAGCTTTCTTT
>TRBD2|TRBV7-2|TRBJ2-1|.
CASSSPGLAPPNEQFF
TGTGCCAGCAGCTCCCCGGGACTAGCCCCTCCCAATGAGCAGTTCTTC
>TRBD1|TRBV9|TRBJ2-3|few
CASSVVGTGTDTQYF
TGTGCCAGCAGCGTAGTCGGGACAGGTACAGATACGCAGTATTTT
>.|TRBV6-2/TRBV6-3|TRBJ2-7|few
CASSYAGRNYEQYF
TGTGCCAGCAGTTACGCGGGACGGAATTACGAGCAGTACTTC
>TRBD2|TRBV28|TRBJ2-7|.
CASSGRPAGGWLGEQYF
TGTGCCAGCAGTGGACGCCCGGCGGGGGGATGGCTTGGCGAGCAGTACTTC
>.|TRBV20-1|TRBJ2-3|.
CSAALRGSVTDTQYF
TGCAGTGCTGCCCTCCGGGGGTCGGTCACAGATACGCAGTATTTT
>.|TRBV9|TRBJ2-7|few
CASSVEGTGEQYF
TGTGCCAGCAGCGTAGAGGGGACGGGGGAGCAGTACTTC
>.|TRBV18|TRBJ2-7|.
CASSPRSGRGAAYEQYF
TGTGCCAGCTCACCACGCTCCGGACGGGGGGCGGCCTACGAGCAGTACTTC
>.|TRBV5-1|TRBJ2-2|.
CASSLVGIDTGELFF
TGCGCCAGCAGCTTGGTTGGAATTGACACCGGGGAGCTGTTTTTT
>TRBD2|TRBV2|TRBJ2-7|.
CASELAMKRAGVYEQYF
TGTGCCAGCGAATTGGCGATGAAGAGAGCGGGGGTCTACGAGCAGTACTTC
>.|TRBV7-6|TRBJ2-1|.
CASSLVDSEPNEQFF
TGTGCCAGCAGCTTAGTTGACAGCGAGCCCAATGAGCAGTTCTTC
>.|TRBV4-1|TRBJ2-3|.
CASSQESRFLPDTQYF
TGCGCCAGCAGCCAAGAGTCTAGGTTCTTGCCAGATACGCAGTATTTT
>TRBD1|TRBV20-1|TRBJ2-3|.
CSARLTGGTDTQYF
TGCAGTGCTAGACTCACAGGGGGCACAGATACGCAGTATTTT
>.|TRBV30|TRBJ1-1|.
CAWATGWEAFF
TGTGCCTGGGCCACAGGTTGGGAAGCTTTCTTT
>.|TRBV11-1|TRBJ2-7|.
CASSSAAGISYEQYF
TGTGCCAGCAGCTCCGCCGCCGGGATCTCCTACGAGCAGTACTTC
>TRBD1|TRBV20-1|TRBJ1-2|.
CSGPGQGGIGYTF
TGCAGTGGCCCGGGACAGGGAGGAATTGGCTACACCTTC
>.|TRBV20-1|TRBJ1-6|few
CSARELSSNSPLHF
TGCAGTGCTAGGGAGCTTTCGAGTAATTCACCCCTCCACTTT
>.|TRBV6-4|TRBJ2-5|few
CASSDSGGTQYF
TGTGCCAGCAGTGACTCCGGGGGGACCCAGTACTTC
>.|TRBV5-1|TRBJ1-5|many
CASSLERNQPQHF
TGCGCCAGCAGCTTGGAGAGGAATCAGCCCCAGCATTTT
>.|TRBV5-1|TRBJ1-1|few
CASSLAWVNTEAFF
TGCGCCAGCAGCTTGGCCTGGGTGAACACTGAAGCTTTCTTT
>TRBD1|TRBV6-7|TRBJ2-1|few
CASSYSRGPEQFF
TGTGCCAGCAGTTACTCCAGGGGGCCTGAGCAGTTCTTC
>.|TRBV12-3/TRBV12-4|TRBJ1-1|few
CASSFHSMNTEAFF
TGTGCCAGCAGTTTCCACAGCATGAACACTGAAGCTTTCTTT
>.|TRBV11-1|TRBJ1-1|.
CASSLAGVRDANTEAFF
TGTGCCAGCAGCTTAGCGGGGGTCAGGGATGCGAACACTGAAGCTTTCTTT
>TRBD2|TRBV7-2|TRBJ2-3|.
CASSSGGARTDTQYF
TGTGCCAGCAGCTCCGGGGGGGCACGCACAGATACGCAGTATTTT
>.|TRBV12-3/TRBV12-4|TRBJ1-1|.
CASLALERDAEAFF
TGTGCCAGCTTAGCCCTTGAGAGGGACGCTGAAGCTTTCTTT
>.|TRBV3-1|TRBJ1-3|.
CASSQDGETTGNTIYF
TGTGCCAGCAGCCAAGACGGGGAGACTACTGGAAACACCATATATTTT